This TCR beta chain was sequenced in a study of T cell clonality in common variable immunodeficiency. Study-level points and caveats: In common variable immunodeficiency, TCR beta chains reportedly carried fewer deletions and N-nucleotide insertions.

CVID subjects were 15 female and 29 male, aged 9 to 64. Heparinized whole blood, about 4.5 to 9 ml, came from each donor. This clone appeared a few times. Antigen: not known. One end of the junction does not line up with germline, which may come from a read error. Equal genomic DNA amounts from CVID and control samples were sequenced. The assay was immunoSEQ multiplex PCR, and TCRdb's table has in-frame clones only and misses some. This sample has 25,000 to 30,000 clones and no singletons, with less than 30% in the ten largest. This sequence was found in a human donor with common variable immunodeficiency. The sequencing sample was made of peripheral blood mononuclear cells.

The part of the CDR3 DNA that was read is TGTGCCAACAGTCGGAGCGGGGAGACC. Amino acids: CANSRSGET. The complete CDR3 protein is CANSRSGETQYF. V is TRBV2 and J is TRBJ2-5; maybe TRBD2 (6 bases). The CDR3 extends 3 residues past the end of the read, so its final part is completed from the germline J gene. Germline-derived CDR1 and CDR2 are SNHLY and FYNNEI. The CDR3 has 12 residues.